This T cell receptor beta chain was identified during a study of technical replicates of blood from a handful of donors. The assay was immunoSEQ multiplex PCR, and TCRdb's table has in-frame clones only and misses some. This sample has approximately 79,000 clones, with over 90% found just once. This CDR3 is 16 amino acids long. Germline CDR1 reads MGHRA; CDR2 reads YSYEKL. V dropped 0 bases and J dropped 6; count of bases not matched to a gene: 4. The V and J genes are TRBV4-1 and TRBJ2-1, with 11 bases matching TRBD2. The sequenced material came from T cells isolated from PBMCs. The receptor was derived from a human donor in good health. This CDR3 is CASSQEATSGSNEQFF. CDR3 DNA: TGCGCCAGCAGCCAAGAGGCAACTAGCGGGAGCAATGAGCAGTTCTTC.